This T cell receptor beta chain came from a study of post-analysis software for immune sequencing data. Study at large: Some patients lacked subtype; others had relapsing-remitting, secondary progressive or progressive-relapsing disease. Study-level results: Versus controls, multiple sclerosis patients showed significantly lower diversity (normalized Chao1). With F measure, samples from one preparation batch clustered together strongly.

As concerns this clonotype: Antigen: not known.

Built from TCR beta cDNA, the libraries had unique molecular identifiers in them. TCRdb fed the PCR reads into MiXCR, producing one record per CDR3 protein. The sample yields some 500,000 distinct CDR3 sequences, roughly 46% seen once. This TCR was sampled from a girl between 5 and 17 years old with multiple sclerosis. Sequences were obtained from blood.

The CDR3: CASSQGGPGYYEQYF. The CDR3 DNA reads as TGTGCCAGCAGCCAAGGGGGCCCCGGGTACTACGAGCAGTACTTC. This rearrangement joins TRBV4-2 to TRBJ2-5; D is possibly TRBD1 (5 bases). The J call may be wrong; the DNA end is better matched by TRBJ2-7. The CDR3 extends over 15 amino acids. The germline V gene has CDR1 LGHNA and CDR2 YNFKEQ.